The T cell receptor beta chain described here comes from a study of neurological immune-mediated disorders. MiXCR was run by TCRdb on the 5' RACE reads, yielding one entry per CDR3 protein. The sample carries over 55,000 distinct CDR3 sequences, 10% to 13% recorded once. Study-wide results and limits: Across subjects, expanded clones had no CDR3 amino acid sequences in common, pointing to private repertoires in all groups.

This clonotype appeared many times. Its cognate antigen is unknown. Time point indicated: longitudinal time-point 1 (baseline). Germline V CDR1 and CDR2: SEHNR, FQNEAQ (reference sequence). The CDR3 covers 14 residues. The V end lost 1 base, the J end lost 3 bases, and 9 bases lay between the germline ends. The clonotype comes from a man in his thirties or forties in good health. The V gene is TRBV7-9, the J gene TRBJ2-5, with D maybe TRBD1 (6 bases). The sample consisted of PBMCs. CDR3 in DNA: TGTGCCAGCAGCTTAGTACCAGGGGAAGAGACCCAGTACTTC. Translated, it gives CASSLVPGEETQYF.